These 5 T cell receptor beta chains originate from one sample sequenced in a study of cytomegalovirus exposure and HLA in healthy donors. PCR employed 60 Vbeta and 13 Jbeta primers. Measured with immunoSEQ multiplex PCR; TCRdb has only the in-frame clones, and not every one. The data show 90,000 to 150,000 clones, roughly 70% seen once. Sequencing used PBMCs. These receptors were taken from a woman aged 40 to 50 in good health and CMV-seropositive.

V usage is TRBV30 and J usage is TRBJ1-1; 7 positions agree with TRBD1. The V gene end was trimmed by 2 bases and the J gene end by 4 bases; junction bases not matched to a gene: 10. Germline V gives CDR1 GTSNPN, CDR2 SVGIG (reference sequence). This CDR3 region has 15 residues. The CDR3 is CAWSLRGQRGTEAFF. CDR3 coding DNA: TGTGCCTGGAGTCTCAGGGGACAGAGGGGCACTGAAGCTTTCTTT.

The gene calls are TRBV28 and TRBJ1-4; a possible D gene is TRBD1 (6 bases). This CDR3 is built from 15 residues. V was trimmed by 5 bases and J by 5 bases, leaving 15 bases between them. Germline V gene lookup returns CDR1 MDHEN and CDR2 SYDVKM. The CDR3 sequence is CASSQTGSWNEKLFF. The CDR3 DNA sequence: TGTGCCAGCAGTCAAACAGGGTCTTGGAATGAAAAACTGTTTTTT.

V and J are TRBV6-5 and TRBJ2-7, with a tentative D call TRBD2 (7 bases). Trimming cost V 6 bases and J 6 bases, with 21 bases left between them. Germline V lookup: CDR1 MNHEY, CDR2 SVGAGI. The CDR3 sequence is 15 residues long. CDR3 in amino acids: CASSPARGLLLEQYF. The CDR3 nucleotides are TGTGCCAGCAGCCCGGCGCGGGGGCTCCTCCTCGAGCAGTACTTC.

V gene TRBV6-4 combines with J gene TRBJ1-2, with TRBD1 matching 8 bases. Germline CDR1 is MRHNA and CDR2 is SNTAGT. The CDR3 has 13 amino acids. V was pared by 6 bases and J by 2 bases, with 2 bases of the junction left unmatched. CDR3 protein: CASSRDRNYGYTF. CDR3 in DNA: TGTGCCAGCAGCCGGGACAGGAACTATGGCTACACCTTC.

The J gene is TRBJ1-1, the V gene TRBV27; no definite D call. Germline V CDR1 and CDR2: MNHEY, SMNVEV (reference sequence). Trimming took off 6 bases at V and 2 bases at J, with 16 bases between the two ends. This CDR3 is built from 15 residues. CDR3 in DNA: TGTGCCAGCAGGCTGGACCCGGGGTTCAACACTGAAGCTTTCTTT. As protein: CASRLDPGFNTEAFF.